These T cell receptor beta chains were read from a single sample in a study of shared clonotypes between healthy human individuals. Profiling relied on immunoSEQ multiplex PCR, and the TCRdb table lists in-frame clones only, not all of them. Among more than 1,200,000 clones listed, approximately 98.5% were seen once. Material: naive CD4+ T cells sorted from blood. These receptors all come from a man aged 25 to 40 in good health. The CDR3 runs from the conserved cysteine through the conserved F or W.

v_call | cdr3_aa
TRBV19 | CASSMRKGILHNEQFF
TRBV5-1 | CASSLVAVTEAFF
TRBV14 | CASSPESSGRVILGSGSYEQYF
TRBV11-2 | CASSLEWGWAYEQYF
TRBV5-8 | CASSLADTQYF
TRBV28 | CASFRQGRGEQYF
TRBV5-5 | CASSRTFEGRLGGNSYEQYF
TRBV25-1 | CASSAPRAGVSHEQYF
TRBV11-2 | CASSSMEGRQTQYF
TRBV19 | CASSIDDRANYGYTF
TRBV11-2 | CASSAPGTGVPQYF
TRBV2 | CASSLDIGSYNEQFF
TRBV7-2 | CASSWRQGYQPQHF
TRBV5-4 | CASSLETGQAYEQYF
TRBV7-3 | CASSLAGGPHEQFF
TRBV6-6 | CASSKLDHTGELFF